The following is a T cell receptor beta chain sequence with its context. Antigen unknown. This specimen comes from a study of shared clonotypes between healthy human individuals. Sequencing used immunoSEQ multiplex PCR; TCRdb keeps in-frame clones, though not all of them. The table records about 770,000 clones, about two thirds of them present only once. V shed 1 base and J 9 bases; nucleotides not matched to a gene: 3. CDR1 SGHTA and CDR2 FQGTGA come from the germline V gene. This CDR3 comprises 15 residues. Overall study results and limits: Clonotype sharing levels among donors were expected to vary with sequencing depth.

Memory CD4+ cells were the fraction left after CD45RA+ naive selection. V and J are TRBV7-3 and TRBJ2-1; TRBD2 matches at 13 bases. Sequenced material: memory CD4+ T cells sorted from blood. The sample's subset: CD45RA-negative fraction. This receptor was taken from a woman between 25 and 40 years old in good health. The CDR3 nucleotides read TGTGCCAGCAGCTTAAGGACTAGCGGGAGAAGTGAGCAGTTCTTC. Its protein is CASSLRTSGRSEQFF.